This T cell receptor (beta chain) was recovered during a study of immune cell composition in non-small cell lung cancer. In germline, CDR1 is WNHNN, CDR2 SYGVQD (reference sequence). This CDR3 contains 13 residues. Trimming shortened V by 4 bases and J by 7 bases, and 11 bases separated the two germline ends. The study, taken as a whole, reports: In adenocarcinoma, maximal tumour-associated clone frequency tracked TIL tumour reactivity.

Normal lung sampling was at least 3 cm from the tumour, as distant as possible. The table came from immunoSEQ multiplex PCR; TCRdb's copy has only in-frame clones and leaves some out. The table records 3,600 or so clones, 84% of them present only once. Notes on this clone: What it binds is not known.

This TCR came from a human donor with non-small cell lung cancer. Material for sequencing was non-adjacent lung tissue. This chain links TRBV10-1 with TRBJ2-1; D gene unclear. CDR3: CASSAYQTNEQFF. Here the CDR3 DNA reads TGCGCCAGCAGTGCTTATCAGACAAATGAGCAGTTCTTC.